The 19 T cell receptor beta chains below come from one sample, sequenced in a study of shared clonotypes between healthy human individuals. Assay used: immunoSEQ multiplex PCR; TCRdb lists only in-frame clones, some missing. The top ten hold less than 0.15% of the sample, which has a few million clones, 90% to 97% seen once. Sample: naive CD4+ T cells sorted from blood. Subset meaning: CD45RA+ positively selected. Receptors were obtained from a man between 18 and 29 years old in good health.

The V and J genes are TRBV11-2 and TRBJ2-3; D not certain. V dropped 5 bases and J dropped 0 bases, with 9 bases sitting between them. The CDR3 consists of 14 residues. Looked up from germline, CDR1 is SGHAT and CDR2 is FQNNGV. CDR3 nucleotides: TGTGCCAGCAGCCCGTTGCTAAGCACAGATACGCAGTATTTT. Translation: CASSPLLSTDTQYF.

The chain couples TRBV5-4 to TRBJ2-5, with 11 nucleotides matching TRBD2. With 0 bases clipped from V and 7 bases from J, the junction kept 8 bases outside the gene matches. Germline V gene data show CDR1 as SGHNT and CDR2 as YYREEE (reference sequence). The CDR3 covers 16 residues. This CDR3 reads CASSLVTSGTWGTQYF. The CDR3 DNA reads TGTGCCAGCAGCTTGGTGACTAGCGGGACCTGGGGGACCCAGTACTTC.

The rearrangement links TRBV18 to TRBJ2-7; the D is unclear. Germline V gene lookup returns CDR1 KGHSH and CDR2 LQKENI. The germline V and J ends were trimmed by 3 bases and 5 bases, with 8 bases remaining between them. The CDR3 consists of 12 residues. CDR3 bases: TGTGCCAGCTCACCCCTTGGAAACGAGCAGTACTTC. Translation: CASSPLGNEQYF.

The chain joins TRBV18 to TRBJ1-2; D may be TRBD1 (5 bases). This CDR3 is built from 14 residues. V was shortened by 3 bases and J by 8 bases, with 16 bases between the two germline ends. Germline assignment: CDR1 KGHSH and CDR2 LQKENI. The CDR3 DNA follows: TGTGCCAGCTCACCCCCGGGGAGGGACGGAGGCTACACCTTC. Translating gives CASSPPGRDGGYTF.

The chain recombines TRBV27 with TRBJ2-1; 8 bases match TRBD1. With 6 bases clipped from V and 8 bases from J, the junction kept 6 bases outside the gene matches. The CDR3 runs to 13 residues. In germline, CDR1 is MNHEY, CDR2 SMNVEV (reference sequence). CDR3 coding DNA: TGTGCCAGCAGGCTACAGGGGGTCTATGAGCAGTTCTTC. Amino acid sequence: CASRLQGVYEQFF.

V gene TRBV6-5 combines with J gene TRBJ2-3; tentatively, D is TRBD1 (5 bases). Germline CDR1 is MNHEY and CDR2 is SVGAGI. The CDR3 is 13 residues long. V shed 6 bases and J shed 2 bases, with 9 bases lying between them. CDR3 nucleotides: TGTGCCAGCAGAGACAGAAACACAGATACGCAGTATTTT. Amino acid sequence: CASRDRNTDTQYF.

This rearrangement joins TRBV20-1 to TRBJ2-5; unclear D gene. Germline V lookup: CDR1 DFQATT, CDR2 SNEGSKA (reference sequence). Trimming stripped 3 bases from V and 7 bases from J, with 9 bases between. This CDR3 region has 11 residues. This CDR3 is CSARNILTQYF. The CDR3 bases are TGCAGTGCTAGGAATATATTGACCCAGTACTTC.

The chain couples TRBV18 to TRBJ1-4; possibly TRBD1 for D (6 bases). V was clipped by 4 bases and J by 6 bases, with 9 bases between them. Germline V lookup: CDR1 KGHSH, CDR2 LQKENI. The CDR3 has 13 residues. The DNA for the CDR3 is TGTGCCAGCTCACGGTCAGGGGATGAAAAACTGTTTTTT. Its translation is CASSRSGDEKLFF.

The rearrangement links TRBV6-6 to TRBJ2-7, with 10 nucleotides matching TRBD2. Germline trimming cut 7 bases from V and 5 bases from J; bases unmatched to any gene: 8. The germline V gene encodes CDR1 MNHNY and CDR2 SVGAGI (reference sequence). The CDR3 totals 14 residues. For the CDR3, the DNA is TGTGCCAGCAAGCTAGCGGGAGAGGTCCACGAGCAGTACTTC. This encodes CASKLAGEVHEQYF.

This clone appeared a single time. The chain carries TRBV5-1 and TRBJ2-5, with 11 bases matching TRBD1. V was clipped by 2 bases and J by 4 bases; unmatched bases: 4. The CDR3 covers 15 residues. Germline CDR1 and CDR2: SGHRS and YFSETQ. In DNA form, the CDR3 reads TGCGCCAGCAGCTTAGGACAGGGGGCTTTAGAGACCCAGTACTTC. Protein sequence: CASSLGQGALETQYF.

This clone is a singleton in its sample. J is TRBJ1-1 and V is TRBV5-6, with D uncertain. Germline values: CDR1 SGHDT, CDR2 YYEEEE. The germline V and J ends were trimmed by 4 bases and 3 bases, with 25 bases remaining between them. The CDR3 is 18 amino acids. As DNA, the CDR3 is TGTGCCAGCAGCCCGCGGCCGGAAAGGGTCGGAGGGTACACTGAAGCTTTCTTT. Encoded protein: CASSPRPERVGGYTEAFF.

This clone was counted once. V usage is TRBV2 and J usage is TRBJ1-2; D is perhaps TRBD1 (5 bases). The length of the CDR3 is 13 residues. In germline, CDR1 is SNHLY, CDR2 FYNNEI. The V and J ends lost 7 bases and 7 bases respectively, with 16 bases between them. The CDR3 bases are TGTGCCAGCACAACAGGTGCCAGCAGTGGCTACACCTTC. It specifies CASTTGASSGYTF. Together with reference TRBV2 and TRBJ1-2, the CDR3 gives the full variable domain: EPEVTQTPSHQVTQMGQEVILRCVPISNHLYFYWYRQILGQKVEFLVSFYNNEISEKSEIFDDQFSVERPDGSNFTLKIRSTKLEDSAMYFCASTTGASSGYTFGSGTRLTVV.

This rearrangement joins TRBV5-1 to TRBJ1-1; 8 bases are shared with TRBD1. CDR1 and CDR2 from the germline V gene are SGHRS and YFSETQ. The length of the CDR3 is 18 residues. Trimming at V came to 3 bases and at J to 3 bases, leaving 16 bases not matched to a gene. CDR3 in amino acids: CASSSLDRGTLRYTEAFF. The CDR3, as DNA: TGCGCCAGCAGCTCGCTCGACAGGGGAACACTAAGGTACACTGAAGCTTTCTTT.

This clone was counted a single time. The gene calls are TRBV14 and TRBJ2-3, with 7 bases identical to TRBD1. The CDR3 length is 16 residues. Unmatched junction bases numbered 7, after V lost 1 base and J lost 3 bases. CDR1 is SGHDN and CDR2 is FVKESK in the germline V gene. The CDR3 DNA reads TGTGCCAGCAGCCAAGGAATTACAGGGGTTACAGATACGCAGTATTTT. This translates into CASSQGITGVTDTQYF. The complete variable domain, with remaining parts taken from reference TRBV14 and TRBJ2-3, reads EAGVTQFPSHSVIEKGQTVTLRCDPISGHDNLYWYRRVMGKEIKFLLHFVKESKQDESGMPNNRFLAERTGGTYSTLKVQPAELEDSGVYFCASSQGITGVTDTQYFGPGTRLTVL.

The chain has TRBV5-1 and TRBJ2-5; no reliable D call. Looked up from germline, CDR1 is SGHRS and CDR2 is YFSETQ. The V gene lost 3 bases and the J gene lost 5 bases, with 11 bases spanning the gap. CDR3 length: 13 residues. The CDR3 is CASSSATRETQYF. In nucleotides, the CDR3 is TGCGCCAGCAGCTCCGCGACCCGGGAGACCCAGTACTTC.

V and J are TRBV7-2 and TRBJ2-4, with unresolved D. Germline V gives CDR1 SGHTA, CDR2 FQGNSA. V was cut by 5 bases and J by 0 bases, with 8 bases left in between. This CDR3 is built from 14 residues. The CDR3: CASSTAIAKNIQYF. CDR3 sequence (DNA): TGTGCCAGCAGCACAGCCATAGCCAAAAACATTCAGTACTTC.

This clone was picked up a small number of times. Distinct nucleotide sequences in the sample also encode this CDR3. This rearrangement joins TRBV18 to TRBJ2-7; D is possibly TRBD1 (6 bases). This CDR3 spans 13 amino acids. Between the trimmed V and J ends, which lost 6 bases and 3 bases, there was a span of 12 bases. Germline values: CDR1 KGHSH, CDR2 LQKENI. CDR3 sequence reads: CASSPGQDYEQYF. The DNA of the CDR3 is TGTGCCAGCTCTCCGGGACAAGACTACGAGCAGTACTTC.

Regarding this clone: Additional DNA sequences in this sample encode the identical CDR3. V and J are TRBV19 and TRBJ2-5, with D possibly called TRBD1 or TRBD2 (6 bases each). Germline values: CDR1 LNHDA, CDR2 SQIVND (reference sequence). CDR3 length: 13 residues. Between the trimmed V and J ends, which lost 1 base and 5 bases, there was a span of 8 bases. CDR3 DNA sequence: TGTGCCAGTAGTATAGGGAGGGGGGAGACCCAGTACTTC. Protein: CASSIGRGETQYF.

This clone was seen a single time. This rearrangement joins TRBV6-5 to TRBJ2-5; unclear D gene. Germline lookup yields CDR1 MNHEY and CDR2 SVGAGI. This CDR3 region has 15 residues. V shed 2 bases and J shed 1 base, with 11 bases lying between them. This CDR3 reads CASSYPPGFQETQYF. Here the CDR3 DNA reads TGTGCCAGCAGTTACCCTCCGGGTTTCCAAGAGACCCAGTACTTC.